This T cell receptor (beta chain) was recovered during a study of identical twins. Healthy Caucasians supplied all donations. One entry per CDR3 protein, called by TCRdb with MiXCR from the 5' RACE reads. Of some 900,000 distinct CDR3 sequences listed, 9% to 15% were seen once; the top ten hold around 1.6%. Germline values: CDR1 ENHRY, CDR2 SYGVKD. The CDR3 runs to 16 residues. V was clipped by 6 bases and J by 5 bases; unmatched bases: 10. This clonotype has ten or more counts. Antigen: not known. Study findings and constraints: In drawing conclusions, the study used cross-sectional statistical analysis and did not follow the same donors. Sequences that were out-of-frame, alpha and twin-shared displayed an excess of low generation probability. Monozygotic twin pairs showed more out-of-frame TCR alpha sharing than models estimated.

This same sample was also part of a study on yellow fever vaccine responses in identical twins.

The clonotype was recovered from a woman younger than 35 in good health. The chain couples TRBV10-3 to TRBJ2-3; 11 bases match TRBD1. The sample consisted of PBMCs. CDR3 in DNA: TGTGCCATCAGACCCGGGACAGGGGGATTTGGAGATACGCAGTATTTT. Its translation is CAIRPGTGGFGDTQYF.